The 16 T cell receptor beta chains presented below share a single source sample, sequenced in a study of T cell responses to AZD1222 COVID-19 vaccine. TCRdb keeps only in-frame clones here, not all; method: immunoSEQ multiplex PCR. Of 150,000 to 200,000 clones in the sample, approximately 94% were seen once. Sequencing used peripheral blood, obtained 28 days after the second AZD1222 dose. The receptors here all came from an adult who received the AZD1222 COVID-19 vaccine.

This clone has just a few counts. This chain connects TRBV2 to TRBJ1-4; D is unresolved. The V end was cut by 8 bases, the J end by 2 bases, with 6 bases between. There are 12 residues in the CDR3. Germline V gives CDR1 SNHLY, CDR2 FYNNEI. CDR3 sequence reads: CASALTNEKLFF. CDR3 nucleotides: TGTGCCAGCGCCCTCACTAATGAAAAACTGTTTTTT.

J is TRBJ2-3 and V is TRBV30; TRBD1 matches 9 bases. V trimming: 2 bases; J trimming: 4 bases; junction bases outside the gene matches: 16. The length of the CDR3 is 18 residues. Germline loops: CDR1 GTSNPN, CDR2 SVGIG (reference sequence). This chain's CDR3 is CAWSYSRYRDRDPDTQYF. CDR3 DNA: TGTGCCTGGAGTTATTCCAGATACCGGGACAGGGATCCAGATACGCAGTATTTT.

The chain combines TRBV5-5 with TRBJ1-1; possible D gene TRBD1, 6 bases. Trimming pared 3 bases from V and 5 bases from J, leaving 14 bases between. This CDR3 comprises 14 residues. CDR1 is SGHKS and CDR2 is YYEKEE in the germline V gene (reference sequence). The CDR3 sequence is CASSSGLRGTEAFF. CDR3 nucleotide sequence: TGTGCCAGCAGCTCGGGACTTAGGGGGACTGAAGCTTTCTTT.

V is TRBV5-1 and J is TRBJ2-7, with 10 bases identical to TRBD2. This CDR3 has 15 residues. The V and J ends lost 4 bases and 0 bases, in that order; junction bases with no gene match: 4. Germline CDR1 SGHRS, CDR2 YFSETQ. CDR3 loop: CASSPGTSVSYEQYF. As DNA, the CDR3 is TGCGCCAGCAGCCCGGGGACTAGCGTCTCCTACGAGCAGTACTTC.

The chain couples TRBV7-9 to TRBJ1-1; D remains ambiguous. The CDR3 has 12 residues. Looked up from germline, CDR1 is SEHNR and CDR2 is FQNEAQ (reference sequence). V lost 6 bases to trimming and J lost 0 bases, with 5 bases between them. This CDR3 reads CASRQMNTEAFF. CDR3 in DNA: TGTGCCAGCAGACAGATGAACACTGAAGCTTTCTTT.

A word on this clone: This CDR3 is also generated by other DNA sequences in the sample. The chain combines TRBV18 with TRBJ2-3; no firm D call. This CDR3 comprises 12 residues. Trimming cost V 3 bases and J 0 bases, with 1 base left between them. The germline CDR1 and CDR2 sequences are KGHSH and LQKENI. The CDR3 loop reads CASSPSTDTQYF. The CDR3 nucleotides are TGTGCCAGCTCACCGAGCACAGATACGCAGTATTTT.

CDR3 in amino acids: CSVEEIATNEKLFF. The CDR3 bases are TGCAGCGTTGAAGAAATTGCAACTAATGAAAAACTGTTTTTT. The chain uses TRBV29-1 and TRBJ1-4, with unresolved D. V was pared by 0 bases and J by 0 bases, with 5 bases between. The CDR3 loop spans 14 amino acids. The germline V gene encodes CDR1 SQVTM and CDR2 ANQGSEA.

The chain uses TRBV11-3 and TRBJ2-7; D perhaps matches TRBD1 (6 bases). The CDR3 has 12 residues. CDR1 and CDR2 from the germline V gene are SGHNT and YENEEA. V gave up 5 bases and J gave up 6 bases, with 11 bases separating them. The chain's CDR3 is CASSDRTGEQYF. The CDR3 DNA reads as TGTGCCAGCAGCGACAGGACGGGCGAGCAGTACTTC.

For the CDR3, the DNA is TGTGCCAGCAGCTTAAGAGGGGCCGAGCAGTACTTC. Amino acids: CASSLRGAEQYF. This sequence joins TRBV7-9 and TRBJ2-7; D could derive from TRBD1 or TRBD2 (5 bases each). Germline V gives CDR1 SEHNR, CDR2 FQNEAQ (reference sequence). Trimming pared 2 bases from V and 6 bases from J, leaving 8 bases between. The CDR3 is 12 residues long.

The chain links TRBV30 to TRBJ2-3, with D perhaps matching TRBD2 (6 bases). The ends were cut back, 5 bases at V and 0 bases at J, with 15 bases in the middle. CDR1 is GTSNPN and CDR2 is SVGIG in the germline V gene (reference sequence). The CDR3 is 15 residues long. CDR3 residues: CAWEDSGVSTDTQYF. The CDR3 DNA reads TGTGCCTGGGAGGACTCGGGGGTAAGCACAGATACGCAGTATTTT. The full variable domain, in which reference TRBV30 and TRBJ2-3 provide the parts outside the CDR3, is SQTIHQWPATLVQPVGSPLSLECTVEGTSNPNLYWYRQAAGRGLQLLFYSVGIGQISSEVPQNLSASRPQDRQFILSSKKLLLSDSGFYLCAWEDSGVSTDTQYFGPGTRLTVL.

The count of this clone is one. The genes are TRBV4-3 and TRBJ1-4, with D perhaps TRBD1 (6 bases). The CDR3 spans 19 residues. Germline V CDR1 and CDR2: LGHNA, YSLEER. V shed 4 bases and J shed 8 bases, with 29 bases lying between them. CDR3 nucleotide sequence: TGCGCCAGCAGCCGAAACCCCCAAGAACAGGGACGGTTAAGCGAAAAACTGTTTTTT. As protein: CASSRNPQEQGRLSEKLFF.

This chain connects TRBV9 to TRBJ2-2; possible D gene TRBD2, 7 bases. The V end was cut by 5 bases, the J end by 4 bases, with 21 bases between. Germline CDR1 SGDLS, CDR2 YYNGEE. CDR3 length: 17 residues. The CDR3: CASRASGAGEVTGELFF. CDR3 coding DNA: TGTGCCAGCAGGGCTTCGGGGGCGGGAGAGGTCACCGGGGAGCTGTTTTTT.

J is TRBJ1-2 and V is TRBV24-1, with 7 bases matching TRBD1. CDR1 is KGHDR and CDR2 is SFDVKD in the germline V gene. The V gene end was trimmed by 3 bases and the J gene end by 2 bases; junction bases not matched to a gene: 5. The CDR3 is made up of 15 amino acids. Written as DNA, the CDR3 is TGTGCCACCAGTGATGGGGACAGCGAAAACTATGGCTACACCTTC. Its translation is CATSDGDSENYGYTF.

V gene TRBV5-4 combines with J gene TRBJ1-1; TRBD1 agrees at 7 bases. Germline lookup yields CDR1 SGHNT and CDR2 YYREEE (reference sequence). The trim removed 4 bases at V and 3 bases at J, leaving 9 bases unmatched. This CDR3 comprises 15 residues. The CDR3 DNA reads as TGTGCCAGCAGCACTCGTCGACAGGGAGACACTGAAGCTTTCTTT. It translates to CASSTRRQGDTEAFF.

The chain links TRBV3-1 (or the pseudogene TRBV3-2) to TRBJ1-1, with D perhaps matching TRBD1 (6 bases). CDR3 size: 17 residues. From germline, CDR1 is LGHDT and CDR2 YNNKEL (reference sequence). V lost 6 bases and J lost 0, with 20 bases in between. CDR3 in DNA: TGTGCCAGCAGTAAAGCCGGGACAAGGACCATGAACACTGAAGCTTTCTTT. Translation gives CASSKAGTRTMNTEAFF.

This chain uses TRBV6-5 with TRBJ1-2; 7 nucleotides match TRBD1. V dropped 5 bases and J dropped 0; count of bases not matched to a gene: 6. The CDR3 length is 15 residues. CDR1 and CDR2 (germline): MNHEY, SVGAGI. CDR3 sequence: CASSLRQGSNYGYTF. CDR3 DNA: TGTGCCAGCAGTCTTAGACAGGGATCTAACTATGGCTACACCTTC.